This entry describes one T cell receptor beta chain. A junction end diverges from the germline sequence, so it may reflect a read error. Recovered status in Cohort 3 required two negative PCRs, clearance, or symptom resolution. Per the germline V gene, CDR1 is LGHDT and CDR2 is YNNKEL (reference sequence). CDR3 size: 14 residues. Authors' processing steps: How many nucleated cells were present was estimated from reference gene primer amplification. Sequencing used immunoSEQ multiplex PCR; TCRdb keeps in-frame clones, though not all of them. V and J calls and clone size are copied from that table; D and trimming were computed from the DNA. The sample has about 480,000 clones, 85% to 90% seen once. This sample was included in a study of blood T cell repertoires in COVID-19.

The sample comprised PBMCs or T cells enriched from blood (not recorded which). This receptor was identified in a woman in her thirties or forties who had recovered from COVID-19. The V and J genes are TRBV3-1 (or the pseudogene TRBV3-2) and TRBJ2-7; 7 bases are shared with TRBD2. CDR3 protein: CASSPPLAASSLHF. The CDR3 bases are TGTGCCAGCAGCCCTCCGCTAGCGGCATCTAGCCTCCATTTC.